The rows below give T cell receptor beta chains drawn from one sample of a study of blood T cell repertoires in COVID-19. Some clones are missing from TCRdb's copy, which holds only in-frame ones; the method was immunoSEQ multiplex PCR. The sample has 200,000 to 300,000 clones; approximately 91% are singletons. What was sequenced was peripheral blood. These receptors were obtained from a human donor in a cohort sampled during active COVID-19. The CDR3 runs from the conserved cysteine through the conserved F or W. The order of the fields is CDR3 DNA, CDR3 protein, V gene, clone size, J gene, D gene. A D gene is named only where the DNA matches it firmly. Part of the rows lack a size; the others show once, few, many or a class for expanded clones.

TGTGCCACCTCAGGACAGTCACTTAAAAACACTGAAGCTTTCTTT | CATSGQSLKNTEAFF | TRBV24-1 | . | TRBJ1-1 | .
TGTGCCAGCAGCCAAGGTTTAGAGCGGGGCTCCTACGAGCAGTACTTC | CASSQGLERGSYEQYF | TRBV4-2 | many | TRBJ2-7 | TRBD2
TGTGCCAGCAGTCCAAGACAGGGGGGAAAAGCTTTCTTT | CASSPRQGGKAFF | TRBV27 | . | TRBJ1-1 | TRBD1
TGTGCCAGCAGACCAATCACAGGGAACACTGAAGCTTTCTTT | CASRPITGNTEAFF | TRBV6-5 | few | TRBJ1-1 | .
TGTGCCAGCAGCGCCCGACAGGCACCTAGCACAGATACGCAGTATTTT | CASSARQAPSTDTQYF | TRBV9 | few | TRBJ2-3 | .
TGCGCCAGCGATGTCTCCGCAGGGCCTCACGATGAGCAGTTCTTC | CASDVSAGPHDEQFF | TRBV5-1 | . | TRBJ2-1 | .
TGTGCCAGCAGCTCCTACCCGGACAGCTCCTACGAGCAGTACTTC | CASSSYPDSSYEQYF | TRBV28 | . | TRBJ2-7 | .
TGTGCCAGCTTTTCGGGGGGGGGCACCGGGGAGCTGTTTTTT | CASFSGGGTGELFF | TRBV7-2 | . | TRBJ2-2 | TRBD2
TGTGCCAGTAGTTCTCAACAGGGGGCGAAAGTGCAGTACTTC | CASSSQQGAKVQYF | TRBV19 | . | TRBJ2-7 | TRBD1
TGTGCCAGCAGCTTAGGTCGGGTATCGGGAAACACCATATATTTT | CASSLGRVSGNTIYF | TRBV7-2 | . | TRBJ1-3 | .
TGCAGCGGACAGGGAACTACCTACGAGCAGTACTTC | CSGQGTTYEQYF | TRBV29-1 | . | TRBJ2-7 | TRBD1
TGCGCCAGCAGTCAATCCAAGGTATATCGGCGCCGGGACACTGAAGCTTTCTTT | CASSQSKVYRRRDTEAFF | TRBV23-1 | . | TRBJ1-1 | .
TGTGCCAGCAGAACCCCAAGAGGGAGGACGTACACCTACGAGCAGTACTTC | CASRTPRGRTYTYEQYF | TRBV28 | . | TRBJ2-7 | .
TGTGCCAGCGTCGGTGAATCTGGAAACACCATATATTTT | CASVGESGNTIYF | TRBV7-9 | . | TRBJ1-3 | .
TGTGCCAGCAGCCAGACTAGCGGGAGGCGTTTAGTGGAGCAGTACTTC | CASSQTSGRRLVEQYF | TRBV11-2 | . | TRBJ2-7 | TRBD2
TGTGCCAGCTCACCAGAACCGGACAGGGAGCGTTCACCCCTCCACTTT | CASSPEPDRERSPLHF | TRBV18 | . | TRBJ1-6 | TRBD1
TGTGCCTGGAGCGTCGGGGGCGAGCAGTACTTC | CAWSVGGEQYF | TRBV30 | . | TRBJ2-7 | .
TGCAGTGCTAGTTACATGGACAGGGGTTACGAGCAGTACTTC | CSASYMDRGYEQYF | TRBV20-1 | . | TRBJ2-7 | TRBD1
TGTGCCAGCAGCCGCGGGACTACGGACACAGATACGCAGTATTTT | CASSRGTTDTDTQYF | TRBV7-9 | . | TRBJ2-3 | TRBD2
TGTGCCAGCAGTTACTCGTCTGGGACTGGCGAGCAGTACTTC | CASSYSSGTGEQYF | TRBV6-6 | . | TRBJ2-7 | .
TGTGCCATCAGTGAGGTGGACAGGGTGAATTCACCCCTCCACTTT | CAISEVDRVNSPLHF | TRBV10-3 | . | TRBJ1-6 | TRBD1
TGTGCCAGCAGCCCGAACGGACAGGGACCGGGCGGCTACACCTTC | CASSPNGQGPGGYTF | TRBV7-2 | . | TRBJ1-2 | TRBD1
TGTGCCAGCAGTGAAATACCCCGGCGGGACACCTTC | CASSEIPRRDTF | TRBV6-1 | . | TRBJ1-2 | .
TGTGCCAGTAGTAACCCCTACAGGGGGCCTAATGAAAAACTGTTTTTT | CASSNPYRGPNEKLFF | TRBV19 | . | TRBJ1-4 | TRBD1
TGTGCCAGCAGCTTGGGGGGGCACGGGGCTTTCTTT | CASSLGGHGAFF | TRBV7-2 | . | TRBJ1-1 | .
TGTGCCAGCAGCACCCGGGGCTACGAGCAGTACTTC | CASSTRGYEQYF | TRBV7-9 | . | TRBJ2-7 | .
TGTGCCAGCAGCCCTTGGAGGGGTAACACTGAAGCTTTCTTT | CASSPWRGNTEAFF | TRBV5-4 | few | TRBJ1-1 | .
TGCGCCAGCAGCCAGGGGACAGGGCTCTACGAGCAGTACTTC | CASSQGTGLYEQYF | TRBV4-3 | . | TRBJ2-7 | TRBD1
TGTGCCAGCAGCTGGTCCCGGGGGAACACTGAAGCTTTCTTT | CASSWSRGNTEAFF | TRBV7-8 | . | TRBJ1-1 | .
TGTGCCAGCAGCTTAGGGCCGGAAGCTTTCTTT | CASSLGPEAFF | TRBV11-2 | . | TRBJ1-1 | .
TGTGCCAGCAGCCCAGGGTTCACAGGGTACTATGGCTACACCTTC | CASSPGFTGYYGYTF | TRBV5-6 | . | TRBJ1-2 | .
TGTGCCAGCAGTTTCCAAGCGGGAGCTCCCTACGAGCAGTACTTC | CASSFQAGAPYEQYF | TRBV27 | . | TRBJ2-7 | TRBD2
TGCGCCAGCAGCCAAGAGAGACTAGCGGGGGGGCCAGGCACAGATACGCAGTATTTT | CASSQERLAGGPGTDTQYF | TRBV4-1 | few | TRBJ2-3 | TRBD2
TGTGCCAGCAGCCGAAGGGGGTGGGGGTCTGGGGCCAACGTCCTGACTTTC | CASSRRGWGSGANVLTF | TRBV3-1/TRBV3-2 | . | TRBJ2-6 | .
TGTGCCAGCACCCAGGGCTACGAGCAGTACTTC | CASTQGYEQYF | TRBV28 | . | TRBJ2-7 | .
TGCGCCAGCAGCTTGTCGGTCGCGACGGGGGGAAAGACCCAGTACTTC | CASSLSVATGGKTQYF | TRBV5-1 | . | TRBJ2-5 | TRBD2
TGTGCCAGTACCGCGGACAGGGCTAATTCACCCCTCCACTTT | CASTADRANSPLHF | TRBV19 | . | TRBJ1-6 | TRBD1
TGTGCCTGGAGTGTCCGGGACATCTATGGCTACACCTTC | CAWSVRDIYGYTF | TRBV30 | . | TRBJ1-2 | .
TGCGCCAGCAGCCTCGGACAGGGGACGGAAGGCTACACCTTC | CASSLGQGTEGYTF | TRBV5-1 | . | TRBJ1-2 | TRBD1
TGCGCCAGCAGTTTAGAAGCGGGGGGGATGCAGTACTTC | CASSLEAGGMQYF | TRBV4-3 | once | TRBJ2-7 | TRBD2
TGCGCCAGCAGCTTGCGACAGGGGGCTTTCTACGAGCAGTACTTC | CASSLRQGAFYEQYF | TRBV5-1 | . | TRBJ2-7 | TRBD1
TGTGCCAGCAGCGTAGGGGTACAGGATTCACCCCTCCACTTT | CASSVGVQDSPLHF | TRBV5-4 | . | TRBJ1-6 | .
TGCGCCAGCGAGGGGGACGGACCCTACGAGCAGTACTTC | CASEGDGPYEQYF | TRBV5-1 | . | TRBJ2-7 | .
TGCAGTGCTACCGACAGCTATGGCTACACCTTC | CSATDSYGYTF | TRBV20-1 | . | TRBJ1-2 | .